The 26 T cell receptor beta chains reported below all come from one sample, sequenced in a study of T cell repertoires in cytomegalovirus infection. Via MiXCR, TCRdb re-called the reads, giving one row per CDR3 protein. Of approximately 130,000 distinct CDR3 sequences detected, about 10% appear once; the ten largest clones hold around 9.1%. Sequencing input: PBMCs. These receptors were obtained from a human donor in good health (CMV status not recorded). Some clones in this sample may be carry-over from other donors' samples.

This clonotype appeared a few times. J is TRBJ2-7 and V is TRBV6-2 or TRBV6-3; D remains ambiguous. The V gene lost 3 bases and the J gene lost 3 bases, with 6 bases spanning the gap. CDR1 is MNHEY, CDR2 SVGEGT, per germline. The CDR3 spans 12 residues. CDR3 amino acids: CASSYTFYEQYF. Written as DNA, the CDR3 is TGTGCCAGCAGTTATACGTTCTACGAGCAGTACTTC.

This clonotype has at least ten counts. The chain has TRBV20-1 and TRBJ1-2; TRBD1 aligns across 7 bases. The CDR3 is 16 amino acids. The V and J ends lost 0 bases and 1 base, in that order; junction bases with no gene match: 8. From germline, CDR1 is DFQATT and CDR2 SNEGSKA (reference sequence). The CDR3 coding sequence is TGCAGTGCTAGAGAGACAGGGCCCCCAGTTAACTATGGCTACACCTTC. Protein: CSARETGPPVNYGYTF.

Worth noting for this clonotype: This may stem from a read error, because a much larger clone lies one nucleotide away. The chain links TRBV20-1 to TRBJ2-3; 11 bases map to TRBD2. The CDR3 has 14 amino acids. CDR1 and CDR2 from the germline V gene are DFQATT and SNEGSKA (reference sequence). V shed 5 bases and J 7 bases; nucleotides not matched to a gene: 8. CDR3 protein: CSAASSGGTHTQYF. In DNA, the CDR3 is TGCAGTGCTGCCTCTAGCGGGGGGACACATACGCAGTATTTT.

The CDR3 DNA follows: TGTGCCAGCAGTCCAGAGGGACTGACATTCGATACGCAGTATTTT. Amino acids: CASSPEGLTFDTQYF. The rearrangement uses TRBV28 and TRBJ2-3; weak D call: TRBD2 (6 bases). Germline lookup yields CDR1 MDHEN and CDR2 SYDVKM. This CDR3 has 15 residues. V shed 5 bases and J shed 6 bases, with 18 bases lying between them.

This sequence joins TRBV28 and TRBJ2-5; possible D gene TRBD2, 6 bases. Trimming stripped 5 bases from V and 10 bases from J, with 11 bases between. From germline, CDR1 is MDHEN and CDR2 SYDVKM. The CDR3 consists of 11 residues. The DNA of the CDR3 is TGTGCCAGCAGTCTAAGGAGGGGCCAGTACTTC. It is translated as CASSLRRGQYF.

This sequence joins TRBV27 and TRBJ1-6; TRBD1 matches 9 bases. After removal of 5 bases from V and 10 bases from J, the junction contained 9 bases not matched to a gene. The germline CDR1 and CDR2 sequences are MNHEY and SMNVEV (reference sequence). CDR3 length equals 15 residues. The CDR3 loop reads CASSLGTGSESPLHF. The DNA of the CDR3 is TGTGCCAGCAGTCTTGGGACAGGGTCGGAATCACCCCTCCACTTT.

CDR3 residues: CASSLRNSAPSGNTIYF. Here the CDR3 DNA reads TGTGCCAGCAGTTTACGTAACAGTGCTCCCTCTGGAAACACCATATATTTT. This chain uses TRBV28 with TRBJ1-3, with D unresolved. Germline CDR1 reads MDHEN; CDR2 reads SYDVKM. The ends were cut back, 2 bases at V and 0 bases at J, with 14 bases in the middle. The CDR3 runs to 17 residues. Drawing the rest from reference TRBV28 and TRBJ1-3, the complete variable domain is DVKVTQSSRYLVKRTGEKVFLECVQDMDHENMFWYRQDPGLGLRLIYFSYDVKMKEKGDIPEGYSVSREKKERFSLILESASTNQTSMYLCASSLRNSAPSGNTIYFGEGSWLTVV.

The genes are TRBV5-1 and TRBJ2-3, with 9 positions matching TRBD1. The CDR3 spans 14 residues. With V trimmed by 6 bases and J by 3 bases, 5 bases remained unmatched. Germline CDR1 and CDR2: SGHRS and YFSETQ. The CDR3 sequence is CASKETGGTDTQYF. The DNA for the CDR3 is TGCGCCAGCAAGGAGACAGGGGGAACAGATACGCAGTATTTT.

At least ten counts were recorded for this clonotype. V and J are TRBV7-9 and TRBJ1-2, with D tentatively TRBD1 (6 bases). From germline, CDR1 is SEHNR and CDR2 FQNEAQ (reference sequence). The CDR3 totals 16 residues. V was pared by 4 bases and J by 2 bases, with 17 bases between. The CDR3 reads CASSSGVSEPNYGYTF. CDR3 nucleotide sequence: TGTGCCAGCAGCTCAGGGGTCAGTGAACCGAACTATGGCTACACCTTC.

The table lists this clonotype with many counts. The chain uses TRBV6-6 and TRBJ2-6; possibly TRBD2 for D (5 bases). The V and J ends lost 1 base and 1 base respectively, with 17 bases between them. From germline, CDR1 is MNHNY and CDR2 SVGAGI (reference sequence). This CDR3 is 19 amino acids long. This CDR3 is CASSYLLRGNPSGANVLTF. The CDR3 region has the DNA TGTGCCAGCAGTTACTTACTTCGGGGAAACCCTTCTGGGGCCAACGTCCTGACTTTC.

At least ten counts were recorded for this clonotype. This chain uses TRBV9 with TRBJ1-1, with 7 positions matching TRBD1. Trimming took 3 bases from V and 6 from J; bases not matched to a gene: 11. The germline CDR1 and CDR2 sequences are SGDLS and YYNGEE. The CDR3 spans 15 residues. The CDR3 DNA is TGTGCCAGCAGCGGTCGGACAGGCCTGGGGGCTGAAGCTTTCTTT. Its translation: CASSGRTGLGAEAFF.

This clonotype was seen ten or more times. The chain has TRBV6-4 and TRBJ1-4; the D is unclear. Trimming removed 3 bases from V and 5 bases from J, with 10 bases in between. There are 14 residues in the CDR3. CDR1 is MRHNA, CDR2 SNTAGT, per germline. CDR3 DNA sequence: TGTGCCAGCAGTGAACAAAGCGGCAATGAAAAACTGTTTTTT. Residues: CASSEQSGNEKLFF.

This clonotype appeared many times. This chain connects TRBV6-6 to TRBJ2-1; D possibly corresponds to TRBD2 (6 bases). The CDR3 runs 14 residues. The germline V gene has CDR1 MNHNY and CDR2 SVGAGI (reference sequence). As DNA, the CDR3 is TGTGCTCCGGGGGACGCAGGGTCCCACAATGAGCAGTTCTTC. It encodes CAPGDAGSHNEQFF.

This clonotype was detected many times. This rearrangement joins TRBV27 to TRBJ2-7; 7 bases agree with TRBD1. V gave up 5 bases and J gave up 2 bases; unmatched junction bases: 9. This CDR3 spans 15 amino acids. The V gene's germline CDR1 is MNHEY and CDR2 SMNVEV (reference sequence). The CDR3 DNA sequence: TGTGCCAGCAGTCCATCCGGGACAGAGCCCTACGAGCAGTACTTC. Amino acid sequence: CASSPSGTEPYEQYF.

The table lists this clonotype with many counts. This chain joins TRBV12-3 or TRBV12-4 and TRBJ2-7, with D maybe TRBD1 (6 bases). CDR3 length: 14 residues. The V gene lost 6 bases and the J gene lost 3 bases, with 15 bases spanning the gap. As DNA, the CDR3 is TGTGCCAGCAGCCGACAGGACTCGAACTACGAGCAGTACTTC. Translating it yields CASSRQDSNYEQYF.

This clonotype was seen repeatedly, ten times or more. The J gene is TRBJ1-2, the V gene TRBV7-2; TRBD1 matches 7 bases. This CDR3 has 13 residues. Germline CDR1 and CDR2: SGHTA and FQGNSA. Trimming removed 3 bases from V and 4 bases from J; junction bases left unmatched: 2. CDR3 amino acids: CASSLGTAYGYTF. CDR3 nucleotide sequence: TGTGCCAGCAGCTTGGGGACAGCCTATGGCTACACCTTC.

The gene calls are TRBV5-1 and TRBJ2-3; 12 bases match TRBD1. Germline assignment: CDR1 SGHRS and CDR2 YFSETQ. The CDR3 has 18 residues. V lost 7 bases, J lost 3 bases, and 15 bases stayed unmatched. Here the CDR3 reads CASGRAPGQGAGTDTQYF. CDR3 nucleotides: TGCGCCAGCGGTCGCGCCCCGGGACAGGGGGCCGGGACAGATACGCAGTATTTT.

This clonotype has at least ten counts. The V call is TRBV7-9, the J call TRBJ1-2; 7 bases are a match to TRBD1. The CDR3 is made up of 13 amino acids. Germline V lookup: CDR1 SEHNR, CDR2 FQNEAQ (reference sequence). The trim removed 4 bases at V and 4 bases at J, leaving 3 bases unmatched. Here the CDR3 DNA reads TGTGCCAGCAGCTCCTCAGGGGGCTATGGCTACACCTTC. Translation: CASSSSGGYGYTF.

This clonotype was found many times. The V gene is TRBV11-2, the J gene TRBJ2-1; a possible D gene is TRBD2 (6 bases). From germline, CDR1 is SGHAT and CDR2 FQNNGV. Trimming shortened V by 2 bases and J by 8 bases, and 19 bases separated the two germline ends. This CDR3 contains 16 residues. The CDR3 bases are TGTGCCAGCAGCTTAACGCGCGGGGCCGTTGGGGATGAGCAGTTCTTC. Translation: CASSLTRGAVGDEQFF.

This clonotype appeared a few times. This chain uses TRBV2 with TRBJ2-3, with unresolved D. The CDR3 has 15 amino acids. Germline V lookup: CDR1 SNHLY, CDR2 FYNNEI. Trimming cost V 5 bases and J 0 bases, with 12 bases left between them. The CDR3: CASSSGQTSTDTQYF. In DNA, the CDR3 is TGTGCCAGCAGTTCGGGTCAGACTAGCACAGATACGCAGTATTTT.

As DNA, the CDR3 is TGTGCCAGCTCACCATTTGACAGTAGCTGGCGAGAGCAGTTCTTC. This translates into CASSPFDSSWREQFF. The V gene is TRBV18, the J gene TRBJ2-1; the D gene is possibly TRBD1 (5 bases). CDR1 and CDR2 (germline): KGHSH, LQKENI. The CDR3 totals 15 residues. Trimming took off 2 bases at V and 10 bases at J, with 18 bases between the two ends.

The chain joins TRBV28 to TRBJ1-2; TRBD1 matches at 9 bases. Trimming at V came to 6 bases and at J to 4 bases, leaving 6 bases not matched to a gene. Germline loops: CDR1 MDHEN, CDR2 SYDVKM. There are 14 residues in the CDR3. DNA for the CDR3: TGTGCCAGCAGAAGGACAGGGGAAACCTATGGCTACACCTTC. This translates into CASRRTGETYGYTF.

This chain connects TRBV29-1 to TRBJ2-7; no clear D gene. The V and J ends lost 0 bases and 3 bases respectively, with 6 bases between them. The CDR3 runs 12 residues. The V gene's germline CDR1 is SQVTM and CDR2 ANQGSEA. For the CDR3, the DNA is TGCAGCGTTGAAGATCTCCGCTACGAGCAGTACTTC. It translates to CSVEDLRYEQYF.

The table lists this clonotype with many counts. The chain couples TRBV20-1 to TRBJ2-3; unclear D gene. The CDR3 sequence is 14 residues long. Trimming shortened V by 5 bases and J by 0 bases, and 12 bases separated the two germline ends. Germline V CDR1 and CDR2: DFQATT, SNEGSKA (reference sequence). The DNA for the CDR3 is TGCAGTGCTCTGTACAAACGCAGCACAGATACGCAGTATTTT. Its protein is CSALYKRSTDTQYF.

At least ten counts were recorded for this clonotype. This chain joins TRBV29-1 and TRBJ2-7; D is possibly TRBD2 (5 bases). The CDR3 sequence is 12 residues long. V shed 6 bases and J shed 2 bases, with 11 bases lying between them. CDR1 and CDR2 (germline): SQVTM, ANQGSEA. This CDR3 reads CSVVRGTYEQYF. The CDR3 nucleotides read TGCAGCGTGGTTCGGGGAACCTACGAGCAGTACTTC.

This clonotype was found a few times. The CDR3 nucleotides read TGTGCCAGCAGTGAATCCGGAGATACGCAGTATTTT. Translated: CASSESGDTQYF. The rearrangement joins TRBV2 to TRBJ2-3; D gene uncertain. In germline, CDR1 is SNHLY, CDR2 FYNNEI. The CDR3 is 12 residues long. V shed 2 bases and J shed 5 bases, with 5 bases lying between them.